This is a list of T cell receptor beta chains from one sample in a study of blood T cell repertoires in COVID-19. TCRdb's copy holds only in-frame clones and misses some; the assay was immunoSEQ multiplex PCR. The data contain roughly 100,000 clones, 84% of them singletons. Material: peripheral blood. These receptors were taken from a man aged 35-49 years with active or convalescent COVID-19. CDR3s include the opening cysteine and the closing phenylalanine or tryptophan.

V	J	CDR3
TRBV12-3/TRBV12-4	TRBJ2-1	CASNERGDSGQFF
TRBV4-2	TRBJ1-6	CASSQGAADFSSPLHF
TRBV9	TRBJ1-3	CASSALQGRNTIYF
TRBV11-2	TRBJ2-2	CASSPLRGQGDTGELFF
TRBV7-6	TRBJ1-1	CASSLGEGVRNTEAFF
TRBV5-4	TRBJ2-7	CASSPGRQGLGEQYF
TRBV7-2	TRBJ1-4	CASSLGSIEKLFF
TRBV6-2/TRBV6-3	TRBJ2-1	CASSYPGALGYNEQFF
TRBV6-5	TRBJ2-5	CASIPRGGAGETQYF
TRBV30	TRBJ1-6	CAWSSVSSYNSPLHF
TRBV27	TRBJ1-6	CASSLQYNRGQSSYNSPLHF
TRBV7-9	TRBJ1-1	CASSGKAGADAEAFF
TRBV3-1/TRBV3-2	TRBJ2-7	CASSQEAGPYEQYF
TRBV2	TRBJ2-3	CASTAGISGDTDTQYF
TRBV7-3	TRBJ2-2	CASSLTSGGIGELFF
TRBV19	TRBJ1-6	CASSPGHSSYNSPLHF
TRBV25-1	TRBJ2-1	CASIRGGDYNEQFF
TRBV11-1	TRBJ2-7	CASSLALQGGYRYEQYF
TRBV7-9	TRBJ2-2	CASTGGANTGELFF
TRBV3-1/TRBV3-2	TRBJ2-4	CASSLYGTGAANIQYF
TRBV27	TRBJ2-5	CASQDRVNQETQYF
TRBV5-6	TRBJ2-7	CASSLGQSSYEQYF
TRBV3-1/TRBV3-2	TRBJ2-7	CASSQDEGQGAFYEQYF
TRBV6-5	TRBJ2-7	CASRRGLAAEQYF
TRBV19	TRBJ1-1	CASSIPRAPGGTEAFF
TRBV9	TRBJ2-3	CASSVAPTGLADTQYF
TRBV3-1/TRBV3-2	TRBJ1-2	CASSHRGQGGNYGYTF
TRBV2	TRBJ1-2	CASRAVGQGYGYTF
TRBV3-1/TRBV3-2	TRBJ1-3	CASSHPRGSGNTIYF
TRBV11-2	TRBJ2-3	CASSERLSPGTDTQYF
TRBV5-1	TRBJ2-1	CASSLAQGTGLGEQFF
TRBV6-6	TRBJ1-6	CASSWRDRGRIPLHF
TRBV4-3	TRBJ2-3	CASSSRGSRGSTDTQYF
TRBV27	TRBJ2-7	CASKSWDRGTYEQYF
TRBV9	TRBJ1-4	CASSTGVTNEKLFF
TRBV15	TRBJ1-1	CATSSQGDTEAFF
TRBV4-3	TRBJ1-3	CASSQDLLGTGNLFSGNTIYF
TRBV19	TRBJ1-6	CASSIKRLNSPLHF
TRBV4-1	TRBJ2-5	CASSLDPGTGAETQYF
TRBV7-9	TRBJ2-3	CASREYGSGESLYTDTQYF
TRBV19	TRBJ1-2	CASTGTGGAGYTF
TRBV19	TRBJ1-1	CASKTRSGGTEAFF